This note documents a single TCR beta chain sequence. The antigen is unknown. Total RNA and DNA came together from approximately 20-30 mg of bulk tissue without cell sorting. Patients showed chronic HBV infection and an absence of prior treatment. The data derive from a study of tumor-infiltrating lymphocytes in primary liver carcinoma. This CDR3 is 13 amino acids long. V lost 3 bases, J lost 11 bases, and 5 bases stayed unmatched. Study-level findings and limits: Tumors reached a significantly greater top-250-clone fraction than blood did (p = 0.039). Merely about 7-25% of top clones occurred in all five tumor regions.

cDNA specific to TCR beta was made from 450 to 500 ng of total RNA, with a constant-region primer employed for priming. Each TCR beta library was derived from three nested multiplex PCR rounds that employed slightly modified ARM-PCR. With TRBV1-TRBV30 forward primers and a C-beta reverse primer, the first two PCR rounds were run for 10 to 11 cycles each. TCRdb re-called the multiplex PCR reads through MiXCR, storing one row per CDR3 protein. This table holds nearly 45,000 distinct CDR3 sequences, about three quarters found once. Sequencing was performed on liver tumor tissue from sampling region 2. Stated subset: tumor region T2, inferior pole. The chain uses TRBV12-3 or TRBV12-4 and TRBJ1-2; TRBD1 matches 11 bases. The TCR originated in a man aged 35 to 55 with primary liver carcinoma and hepatitis B virus infection. For the CDR3, the DNA is TGTGCCAGCAGTTTCTGGGACAGGGGGGATTACACCTTC. Translated, it gives CASSFWDRGDYTF.